This record covers a single TCR beta chain. Its target is unknown. This sample stems from a study of T cell responses to AZD1222 COVID-19 vaccine. Findings and limits, study-wide: Spike-specific TCR breadth and depth rose after two AZD1222 doses. The study identified only five to seven AZD1222 recipients as seropositive at baseline. Clonal diversity was possibly underestimated; the donors were predominantly white British and more often female.

Second-dose groups at about 4 or about 12 weeks were pooled. The junction had 5 bases not matched to a gene; V was cut back by 0 bases and J by 0 bases. CDR1 and CDR2 from the germline V gene are SGHNT and YYREEE (reference sequence). The CDR3 contains 16 residues. Only in-frame clones appear in the TCRdb table, and some are missing; sequencing was by immunoSEQ multiplex PCR. The profile shows tens of thousands of clones, approximately 88% of them singletons. Here the sequenced sample was peripheral blood, taken 28 days after the second AZD1222 dose. V and J are TRBV5-4 and TRBJ2-5, with 7 bases matching TRBD1. The TCR was taken from an adult who received the AZD1222 COVID-19 vaccine. CDR3 region: CASSLEAGGNQETQYF. CDR3 sequence (DNA): TGTGCCAGCAGCTTGGAAGCAGGGGGTAACCAAGAGACCCAGTACTTC.